This T cell receptor (beta chain) was obtained from a study of cytomegalovirus exposure and HLA in healthy donors. On the study more broadly: The study's early data release held about 80 million unique TCRs from HLA-typed donors.

Remarks on this clone: The antigen is undetermined.

Whole-study results and caveats: As a later analysis showed, several of the most significant clusters appeared to be linked to common viral pathogens. Later work found that TCR association rates differed between HLA loci; DRB1 had the most and HLA-C the fewest.

This PCR relied on a set of 60 Vbeta primers and 13 Jbeta primers. Sequencing used immunoSEQ multiplex PCR; TCRdb keeps in-frame clones, though not all of them. Of roughly 120,000 clones in the sample, about two thirds were seen once. The CDR3 length is 14 residues. Germline V lookup: CDR1 MNHEY, CDR2 SMNVEV (reference sequence). V gave up 3 bases and J gave up 2 bases; unmatched junction bases: 2. Source material: PBMCs. J is TRBJ1-2 and V is TRBV27; 8 nucleotides align to TRBD1. The sequence was collected from a middle-aged woman in good health and CMV-seropositive. CDR3 amino acids: CASSFGQGNYGYTF. In nucleotides, the CDR3 is TGTGCCAGCAGTTTCGGACAGGGCAACTATGGCTACACCTTC.